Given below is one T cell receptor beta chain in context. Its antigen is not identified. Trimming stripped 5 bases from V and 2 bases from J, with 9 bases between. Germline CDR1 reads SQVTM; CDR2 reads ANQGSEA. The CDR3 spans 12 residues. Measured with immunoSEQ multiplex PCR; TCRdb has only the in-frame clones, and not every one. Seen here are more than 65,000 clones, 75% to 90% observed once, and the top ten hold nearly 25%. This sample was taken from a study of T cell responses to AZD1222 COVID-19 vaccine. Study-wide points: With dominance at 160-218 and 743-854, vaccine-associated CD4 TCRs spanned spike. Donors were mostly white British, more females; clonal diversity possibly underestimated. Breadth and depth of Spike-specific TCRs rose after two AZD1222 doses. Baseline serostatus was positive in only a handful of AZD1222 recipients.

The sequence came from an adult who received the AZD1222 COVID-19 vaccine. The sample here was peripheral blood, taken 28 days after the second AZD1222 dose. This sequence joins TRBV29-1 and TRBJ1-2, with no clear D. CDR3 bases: TGCAGCGTTATGAGGGAGAACTATGGCTACACCTTC. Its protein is CSVMRENYGYTF.